The clone carrying this T cell receptor (beta chain) was seen repeatedly, ten times or more. What it recognizes is unknown. Trimming took 3 bases from V and 9 from J; bases not matched to a gene: 5. CDR3 length equals 15 residues. From germline, CDR1 is SGDLS and CDR2 YYNGEE. These data belong to a study of CD8 T cells in ankylosing spondylitis. From the 5' RACE reads, TCRdb called clonotypes with MiXCR, one entry per CDR3 protein. Of 25,000 to 35,000 distinct CDR3 sequences listed, 5.3% were seen once; the top ten hold roughly 1.9%. Study-wide results and limits: Disease-linked clones bore a CD8+ phenotype, appearing relatively rarely in peripheral blood.

The receptor was isolated from a female donor with ankylosing spondylitis or in good health (not recorded which). The sample taken for sequencing was blood, either unsorted or a sorted T cell fraction (not recorded which). This chain uses TRBV9 with TRBJ2-1; 14 positions match TRBD2. CDR3 residues: CASSAGTSGGAEQFF. The CDR3 DNA reads as TGTGCCAGCAGCGCAGGGACTAGCGGGGGTGCTGAGCAGTTCTTC.